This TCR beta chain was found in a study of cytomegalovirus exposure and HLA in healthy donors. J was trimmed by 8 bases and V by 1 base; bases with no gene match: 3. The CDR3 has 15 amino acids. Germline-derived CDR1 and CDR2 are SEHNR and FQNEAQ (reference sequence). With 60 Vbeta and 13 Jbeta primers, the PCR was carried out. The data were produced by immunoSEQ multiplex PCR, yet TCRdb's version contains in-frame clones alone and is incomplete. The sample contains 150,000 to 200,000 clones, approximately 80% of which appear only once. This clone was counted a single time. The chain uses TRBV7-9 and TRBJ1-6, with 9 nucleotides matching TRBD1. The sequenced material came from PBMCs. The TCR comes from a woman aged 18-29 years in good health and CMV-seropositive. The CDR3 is CASSLEGQGYSPLHF. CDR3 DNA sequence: TGTGCCAGCAGCTTAGAGGGACAGGGCTATTCACCCCTCCACTTT.